This T cell receptor (beta chain) was captured by sequencing in a study of T cell repertoires and HLA-DP antigens. Note on this clone: The antigen remains undetermined.

The primer mix covered 54 TRBV segments and 13 TRBJ segments. Libraries were prepared by immunoSEQ multiplex PCR; TCRdb keeps only in-frame clonotypes and omits some of them. Of approximately 110,000 clones in the sample, 85% to 95% were seen once. The CDR3 covers 16 residues. From germline, CDR1 is LGHNA and CDR2 YSLEER. Trimming cost V 6 bases and J 0 bases; bases outside gene matches: 5. The source material was CD4+ T cells from PBMCs. The sequence was collected from a woman aged 18-30 years in good health and CMV-seronegative. This chain joins TRBV4-3 and TRBJ2-3; 11 nucleotides align to TRBD2. The chain's CDR3 is CASSASGGSSTDTQYF. CDR3 DNA: TGCGCCAGCAGTGCTAGCGGGGGGTCCAGCACAGATACGCAGTATTTT.